Following are 11 T cell receptor beta chains from one sample sequenced in a study of patients and donors after allogeneic stem cell transplantation. TCRdb called the RT-PCR reads again in MiXCR, with one record for every CDR3 protein. The top ten hold 2.6% of the sample, which has about 87,000 distinct CDR3 sequences, around 5% seen once. The sequencing input was blood, either unsorted or a sorted T cell fraction (not recorded which). The receptors stem from a human donor who was either an allogeneic HSCT recipient or a stem cell or donor lymphocyte infusion donor (not recorded which). It is not recorded whose cells these are; they may come from a transplant donor.

This clonotype was counted ten times or more. The chain carries TRBV7-9 and TRBJ2-5; 7 bases are shared with TRBD2. The CDR3 is 14 amino acids. Trimming at V came to 5 bases and at J to 5 bases, leaving 8 bases not matched to a gene. Germline V lookup: CDR1 SEHNR, CDR2 FQNEAQ (reference sequence). CDR3 sequence (DNA): TGTGCCAGCAGCCCAGGCGGGAGTTCTGAGACCCAGTACTTC. Translated: CASSPGGSSETQYF.

This clonotype was detected a few times. The rearrangement uses TRBV28 and TRBJ2-7; 7 bases fit TRBD1. Germline V gives CDR1 MDHEN, CDR2 SYDVKM. The trim removed 8 bases at V and 3 bases at J, leaving 10 bases unmatched. CDR3 length equals 14 residues. The CDR3, as DNA: TGTGCCAGCCGTACTCACGACAGGGTCTACGAGCAGTACTTC. Protein sequence: CASRTHDRVYEQYF.

This clonotype was recorded many times. The chain uses TRBV5-1 and TRBJ2-5, with 9 bases aligning to TRBD1. Germline trimming cut 5 bases from V and 2 bases from J; bases unmatched to any gene: 13. The CDR3 consists of 17 residues. From germline, CDR1 is SGHRS and CDR2 YFSETQ. The CDR3 DNA sequence: TGCGCCAGCAGTTCCGGGACAGGGACCCTTATTCAAGAGACCCAGTACTTC. It specifies CASSSGTGTLIQETQYF. Combining the CDR3 with reference TRBV5-1 and TRBJ2-5 gives the whole variable domain KAGVTQTPRYLIKTRGQQVTLSCSPISGHRSVSWYQQTPGQGLQFLFEYFSETQRNKGNFPGRFSGRQFSNSRSEMNVSTLELGDSALYLCASSSGTGTLIQETQYFGPGTRLLVL.

The rearrangement joins TRBV10-2 to TRBJ2-5, with 10 bases identical to TRBD2. J was trimmed by 5 bases and V by 7 bases; bases with no gene match: 7. Germline-derived CDR1 and CDR2 are WSHSY and SAAADI. The CDR3 loop spans 14 amino acids. CDR3 residues: CASTVSGRGETQYF. The CDR3 nucleotides are TGCGCCAGCACCGTGAGCGGGAGGGGGGAGACCCAGTACTTC.

The rearrangement joins TRBV20-1 to TRBJ1-2, with D unresolved. V gave up 5 bases and J gave up 7 bases, with 23 bases separating them. The CDR3 has 15 amino acids. From germline, CDR1 is DFQATT and CDR2 SNEGSKA (reference sequence). CDR3 nucleotide sequence: TGCAGTGCTTTATCGCCGACACACGGGGAGATTGGCTACACCTTC. It yields the protein CSALSPTHGEIGYTF.

This clonotype appeared a few times. In DNA, the CDR3 is TGTGCCAGCAGCTTAGGAGTTTCTCACACCGGCTTCTACGAGCAGTACTTC. Its protein is CASSLGVSHTGFYEQYF. V gene TRBV7-8 combines with J gene TRBJ2-7, with D hard to call. Trimming cost V 1 base and J 3 bases, with 19 bases left between them. The length of the CDR3 is 17 residues. Germline CDR1 reads SGHVS; CDR2 reads FQNEAQ.

This chain's CDR3 is CASSSTGGSTHNEQFF. CDR3 nucleotide sequence: TGTGCCAGCAGCTCCACGGGAGGGAGCACCCACAATGAGCAGTTCTTC. The V gene is TRBV7-6, the J gene TRBJ2-1, with 8 bases fitting TRBD2. The ends lost 4 bases at V and 5 bases at J; junction bases unmatched: 10. The CDR3 runs 16 residues. Per the germline V gene, CDR1 is SGHVS and CDR2 is FNYEAQ.

In this sample, this clonotype turned up many times. The chain links TRBV3-1 to TRBJ2-5; no clear D gene. With 6 bases removed from V and 5 bases from J, the gap between germline ends came to 10 bases. The CDR3 is 12 amino acids. Germline values: CDR1 LGHDT, CDR2 YNNKEL (reference sequence). The CDR3 DNA reads TGTGCCAGCAGTGAGTTGGGGGAGACCCAGTACTTC. Protein sequence: CASSELGETQYF.

At least ten counts were recorded for this clonotype. The V call is TRBV7-2, the J call TRBJ2-7, with D perhaps TRBD2 (5 bases). Trimming removed 1 base at V and 3 bases at J, with 10 bases between. Germline V gene sequence: CDR1 SGHTA, CDR2 FQGNSA. CDR3 size: 14 residues. The CDR3 spells CASSLVTRYYEQYF. CDR3 DNA sequence: TGTGCCAGCAGCTTAGTCACTAGATACTACGAGCAGTACTTC.

The chain has TRBV5-1 and TRBJ1-6, with TRBD1 as a possible D gene (5 bases). Germline values: CDR1 SGHRS, CDR2 YFSETQ. CDR3 length equals 17 residues. Trimming pared 5 bases from V and 0 bases from J, leaving 15 bases between. The DNA for the CDR3 is TGCGCCAGCAGTATGGGTGTCGGGGGCTCCTATAATTCACCCCTCCACTTT. Translated: CASSMGVGGSYNSPLHF. Looking up the rest from reference TRBV5-1 and TRBJ1-6 gives the full variable domain: KAGVTQTPRYLIKTRGQQVTLSCSPISGHRSVSWYQQTPGQGLQFLFEYFSETQRNKGNFPGRFSGRQFSNSRSEMNVSTLELGDSALYLCASSMGVGGSYNSPLHFGNGTRLTVT.

This clonotype was recorded at least ten times. The V call is TRBV29-1, the J call TRBJ2-7; 9 bases map to TRBD1. Per germline, CDR1 SQVTM and CDR2 ANQGSEA. The CDR3 consists of 14 residues. The trim removed 6 bases at V and 4 bases at J, leaving 10 bases unmatched. For the CDR3, the DNA is TGCAGCGTCCTCGCGGGACAGGGAAGATACGAGCAGTACTTC. This encodes CSVLAGQGRYEQYF.